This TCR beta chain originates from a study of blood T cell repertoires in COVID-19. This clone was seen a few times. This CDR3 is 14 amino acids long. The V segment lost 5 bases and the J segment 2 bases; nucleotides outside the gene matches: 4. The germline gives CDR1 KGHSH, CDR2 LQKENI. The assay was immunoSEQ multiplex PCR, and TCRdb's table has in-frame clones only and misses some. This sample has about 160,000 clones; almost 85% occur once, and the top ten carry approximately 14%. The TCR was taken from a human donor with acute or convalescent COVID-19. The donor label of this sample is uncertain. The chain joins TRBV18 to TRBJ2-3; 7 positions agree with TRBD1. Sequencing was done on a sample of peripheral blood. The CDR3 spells CASSSGTVTDTQYF. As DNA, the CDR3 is TGTGCCAGCTCATCCGGGACAGTCACAGATACGCAGTATTTT.